Below are 24 T cell receptor delta chains sequenced from a single sample in a study of human gamma delta and Vdelta1 T cells. These receptors are not linked to any known antigen. TCRdb fed the PCR reads to CATT. The top ten clones hold roughly 1.6% of a sample with 13,000 or so delta-chain clones, over 40% of them seen once. The sample was Vdelta1 gamma-delta T cells from blood grown in culture (DOT cells). The source of these receptors is a human donor in good health.

This clone has just one count. J is TRDJ1 and V is TRDV1, with 7 bases aligning to TRDD2. The length of the CDR3 is 20 residues. V lost 2 bases, J lost 3 bases, and 21 bases stayed unmatched. CDR1 is TSWWSYY and CDR2 is QGS in the germline V gene. CDR3 bases: TGTGCTCTTGGGGAATCAATTCCTACCTTGTCGCTAGGCCATGCCGATAAACTCATCTTT. This sequence encodes CALGESIPTLSLGHADKLIF.

The genes are TRDV1 and TRDJ1; 12 bases align to TRDD3. The CDR3 runs to 19 residues. The V gene end was trimmed by 1 base and the J gene end by 5 bases; junction bases not matched to a gene: 14. Germline CDR1 is TSWWSYY and CDR2 is QGS. CDR3 residues: CALGEPTILGWGIRDKLIF. CDR3 DNA sequence: TGTGCTCTTGGGGAACCGACAATCTTAGGCTGGGGGATACGTGATAAACTCATCTTT.

V is TRDV1 and J is TRDJ1; D might be TRDD3 (5 bases). In germline, CDR1 is TSWWSYY, CDR2 QGS. The CDR3 loop spans 16 amino acids. Trimming stripped 3 bases from V and 0 bases from J, with 14 bases between. CDR3 residues: CALGDPGYRNTDKLIF. CDR3 in DNA: TGTGCTCTTGGGGACCCCGGATATAGAAACACCGATAAACTCATCTTT.

The rearrangement joins TRDV1 to TRDJ1; the match to TRDD3 covers 7 bases. The trim removed 1 base at V and 5 bases at J, leaving 25 bases unmatched. CDR1 is TSWWSYY and CDR2 is QGS in the germline V gene. This CDR3 is built from 21 residues. CDR3 coding DNA: TGTGCTCTTGGGGAACGCTATCTCTCCCCCCGAGGGGGATTTTGTATTGATAAACTCATCTTT. Amino acids: CALGERYLSPRGGFCIDKLIF.

The chain uses TRDV1 and TRDJ1; 12 bases align to TRDD3. The CDR3 sequence is 24 residues long. Germline V lookup: CDR1 TSWWSYY, CDR2 QGS. With V trimmed by 2 bases and J by 0 bases, 25 bases remained unmatched. In DNA, the CDR3 is TGTGCTCTTGGGGAAGCTACGCACCCTCTTCTCCCCCGTACTGGGGGATACAACACCGATAAACTCATCTTT. Residues: CALGEATHPLLPRTGGYNTDKLIF.

The J gene is TRDJ2, the V gene TRDV1, with 8 positions matching TRDD3. Germline V CDR1 and CDR2: TSWWSYY, QGS. V trimming: 3 bases; J trimming: 0 bases; junction bases outside the gene matches: 24. The CDR3 extends over 23 amino acids. Here the CDR3 reads CALGDENWGLPTCGSALTAQLFF. The CDR3 nucleotides are TGTGCTCTTGGGGACGAGAACTGGGGGCTCCCGACCTGTGGTAGTGCTTTGACAGCACAACTCTTCTTT.

The gene calls are TRDV1 and TRDJ1, with 9 bases that match TRDD3. The trim removed 4 bases at V and 1 base at J, leaving 34 bases unmatched. Germline V gives CDR1 TSWWSYY, CDR2 QGS. CDR3 size: 25 residues. The CDR3 spells CALGVQITGVSYVSLVGDSTDKLIF. The CDR3 DNA follows: TGTGCTCTTGGGGTTCAAATTACTGGGGTATCCTACGTCTCTTTGGTGGGGGATAGCACCGATAAACTCATCTTT.

The chain carries TRDV1 and TRDJ1; 7 bases fit TRDD3. Trimming removed 5 bases from V and 2 bases from J; junction bases left unmatched: 17. The CDR3 has 18 residues. Germline CDR1 reads TSWWSYY; CDR2 reads QGS. The CDR3 sequence: CALGNPPPGGLFTDKLIF. The CDR3 bases are TGTGCTCTTGGGAACCCTCCTCCGGGGGGATTGTTTACCGATAAACTCATCTTT.

This clone appeared a single time. The J gene is TRDJ1, the V gene TRDV1; 13 bases map to TRDD3. V was pared by 3 bases and J by 1 base, with 29 bases of the junction left unmatched. This CDR3 has 25 residues. Germline V gene data show CDR1 as TSWWSYY and CDR2 as QGS. The CDR3 DNA is TGTGCTCTTGGGGACATCGGTTCCTCTCGGCGTACTGGGGGATACGCGGCGTATAGCACCGATAAACTCATCTTT. Translating it yields CALGDIGSSRRTGGYAAYSTDKLIF.

The rearrangement uses TRDV1 and TRDJ1; a weak D match, TRDD3 (8 bases). CDR1 TSWWSYY and CDR2 QGS come from the germline V gene. This CDR3 is 23 amino acids long. With 1 base removed from V and 8 bases from J, the gap between germline ends came to 41 bases. The CDR3 DNA sequence: TGTGCTCTTGGGGAACAGAAGCCGAATTCCTACGTACTGGGGGCCCTAGAGTTAGACAAACTCATCTTT. Translation: CALGEQKPNSYVLGALELDKLIF.

V and J are TRDV1 and TRDJ1, with 7 bases lining up with TRDD2. Losses at the gene ends were 3 bases for V and 3 bases for J; bases not matched to a gene: 7. Germline CDR1 reads TSWWSYY; CDR2 reads QGS. This CDR3 spans 15 amino acids. The CDR3 sequence is CALGDVIPTADKLIF. DNA of the CDR3: TGTGCTCTTGGGGACGTAATTCCTACGGCCGATAAACTCATCTTT.

The genes are TRDV1 and TRDJ1, with TRDD3 matching 7 bases. This CDR3 comprises 17 residues. Trimming cost V 0 bases and J 3 bases; bases outside gene matches: 10. CDR1 is TSWWSYY and CDR2 is QGS in the germline V gene. CDR3 in amino acids: CALGELGKRIRPDKLIF. CDR3 bases: TGTGCTCTTGGGGAACTCGGGAAGCGGATACGCCCCGATAAACTCATCTTT.

This chain connects TRDV1 to TRDJ1; 8 nucleotides line up with TRDD3. J gave up 0 bases and V 0 bases, and 15 bases lay outside the gene matches. Germline V gene sequence: CDR1 TSWWSYY, CDR2 QGS. The CDR3 length is 20 residues. CDR3 loop: CALGELGVAGGAPDTDKLIF. In nucleotides, the CDR3 is TGTGCTCTTGGGGAACTAGGCGTGGCTGGGGGAGCCCCCGACACCGATAAACTCATCTTT.

This clone has only a few counts. The chain combines TRDV1 with TRDJ1; TRDD3 matches at 11 bases. V was clipped by 0 bases and J by 4 bases; unmatched bases: 19. The CDR3 has 21 residues. Germline CDR1 TSWWSYY, CDR2 QGS. CDR3 in DNA: TGTGCTCTTGGGGAACTAATTTGGGCCTTGTATGGGGGATACGGCCTCGATAAACTCATCTTT. Protein sequence: CALGELIWALYGGYGLDKLIF.

The rearrangement joins TRDV1 to TRDJ1; D not resolved. V shed 4 bases and J shed 5 bases, with 14 bases lying between them. CDR3 length equals 14 residues. Germline CDR1 reads TSWWSYY; CDR2 reads QGS. The CDR3 spells CALGGITVPDKLIF. In DNA, the CDR3 is TGTGCTCTTGGGGGAATAACGGTCCCAGATAAACTCATCTTT.

J is TRDJ1 and V is TRDV1; D gene unclear. Trimming pared 2 bases from V and 2 bases from J, leaving 15 bases between. The length of the CDR3 is 16 residues. Germline V gene lookup returns CDR1 TSWWSYY and CDR2 QGS. CDR3 amino acids: CALGENSPMPTDKLIF. DNA for the CDR3: TGTGCTCTTGGGGAAAACTCTCCCATGCCTACCGATAAACTCATCTTT.

J is TRDJ1 and V is TRDV1; D is possibly TRDD2 (6 bases). CDR3 length: 17 amino acids. The V gene lost 3 bases and the J gene lost 3 bases, with 20 bases spanning the gap. Looked up from germline, CDR1 is TSWWSYY and CDR2 is QGS. The CDR3 coding sequence is TGTGCTCTTGGGGATCCTCGACTTCCTCCCGCCTCCGATAAACTCATCTTT. It codes for CALGDPRLPPASDKLIF.

This clone rates as medium-sized. The chain recombines TRDV1 with TRDJ1; 12 nucleotides match TRDD3. J was trimmed by 0 bases and V by 4 bases; bases with no gene match: 24. From germline, CDR1 is TSWWSYY and CDR2 QGS. CDR3 length equals 23 residues. CDR3 amino acids: CALGGRGPELGDTPLTDTDKLIF. The CDR3 DNA is TGTGCTCTTGGGGGAAGGGGCCCTGAACTGGGGGATACCCCTTTAACCGACACCGATAAACTCATCTTT.

The genes are TRDV1 and TRDJ1, with 7 nucleotides matching TRDD3. Germline lookup yields CDR1 TSWWSYY and CDR2 QGS. The CDR3 is made up of 17 amino acids. Trimming took 4 bases from V and 8 from J; bases not matched to a gene: 19. The CDR3 region is CALGAGLAVADTGKLIF. CDR3 sequence (DNA): TGTGCTCTTGGGGCCGGCCTTGCCGTGGCGGATACGGGGAAACTCATCTTT.

The V and J genes are TRDV1 and TRDJ1, with 8 nucleotides matching TRDD3. The CDR3 is 19 amino acids. V lost 2 bases and J lost 2; bases outside the gene matches: 16. Looked up from germline, CDR1 is TSWWSYY and CDR2 is QGS. The CDR3 loop is CALGEGGIQNWGATDKLIF. For the CDR3, the DNA is TGTGCTCTTGGGGAAGGGGGTATACAAAACTGGGGGGCAACCGATAAACTCATCTTT.

This rearrangement joins TRDV1 to TRDJ1; D is unresolved. The germline gives CDR1 TSWWSYY, CDR2 QGS. V lost 1 base and J lost 0, with 9 bases in between. The CDR3 sequence is 15 residues long. CDR3: CALGEPQVNTDKLIF. The CDR3 DNA is TGTGCTCTTGGGGAACCCCAAGTGAACACCGATAAACTCATCTTT.

This clone was counted a single time. One junction end disagrees with the germline gene, perhaps due to a read error. This chain connects TRDV1 to TRDJ1; D is undetermined. The CDR3 loop spans 15 amino acids. Germline V gene lookup returns CDR1 TSWWSYY and CDR2 QGS. In nucleotides, the CDR3 is TGTGCTCGTGGGTCTTATGGGAGCGGCCCCTATAAACTCATCTTT. Amino acids: CARGSYGSGPYKLIF.

This clone came up a few times. The genes are TRDV1 and TRDJ4, with TRDD3 matching over 13 bases. Germline assignment: CDR1 TSWWSYY and CDR2 QGS. The CDR3 totals 15 residues. J was trimmed by 7 bases and V by 3 bases; bases with no gene match: 8. CDR3 coding DNA: TGTGCTCTTGGGGAGCTGGTACTGGGGGATACGCTCCTGATCTTT. This encodes CALGELVLGDTLLIF.

As regards this clone: It may be a read error: a sequence one base away is much more abundant. The V call is TRDV1, the J call TRDJ1, with 9 bases that match TRDD3. The V gene end was trimmed by 2 bases and the J gene end by 1 base; junction bases not matched to a gene: 5. The CDR3 contains 16 residues. From germline, CDR1 is TSWWSYY and CDR2 QGS. The CDR3 reads CALGEYWGKRTDKLIF. CDR3 coding DNA: TGTGCTCTTGGGGAATACTGGGGGAAACGCACCGATAAACTCATCTTT.